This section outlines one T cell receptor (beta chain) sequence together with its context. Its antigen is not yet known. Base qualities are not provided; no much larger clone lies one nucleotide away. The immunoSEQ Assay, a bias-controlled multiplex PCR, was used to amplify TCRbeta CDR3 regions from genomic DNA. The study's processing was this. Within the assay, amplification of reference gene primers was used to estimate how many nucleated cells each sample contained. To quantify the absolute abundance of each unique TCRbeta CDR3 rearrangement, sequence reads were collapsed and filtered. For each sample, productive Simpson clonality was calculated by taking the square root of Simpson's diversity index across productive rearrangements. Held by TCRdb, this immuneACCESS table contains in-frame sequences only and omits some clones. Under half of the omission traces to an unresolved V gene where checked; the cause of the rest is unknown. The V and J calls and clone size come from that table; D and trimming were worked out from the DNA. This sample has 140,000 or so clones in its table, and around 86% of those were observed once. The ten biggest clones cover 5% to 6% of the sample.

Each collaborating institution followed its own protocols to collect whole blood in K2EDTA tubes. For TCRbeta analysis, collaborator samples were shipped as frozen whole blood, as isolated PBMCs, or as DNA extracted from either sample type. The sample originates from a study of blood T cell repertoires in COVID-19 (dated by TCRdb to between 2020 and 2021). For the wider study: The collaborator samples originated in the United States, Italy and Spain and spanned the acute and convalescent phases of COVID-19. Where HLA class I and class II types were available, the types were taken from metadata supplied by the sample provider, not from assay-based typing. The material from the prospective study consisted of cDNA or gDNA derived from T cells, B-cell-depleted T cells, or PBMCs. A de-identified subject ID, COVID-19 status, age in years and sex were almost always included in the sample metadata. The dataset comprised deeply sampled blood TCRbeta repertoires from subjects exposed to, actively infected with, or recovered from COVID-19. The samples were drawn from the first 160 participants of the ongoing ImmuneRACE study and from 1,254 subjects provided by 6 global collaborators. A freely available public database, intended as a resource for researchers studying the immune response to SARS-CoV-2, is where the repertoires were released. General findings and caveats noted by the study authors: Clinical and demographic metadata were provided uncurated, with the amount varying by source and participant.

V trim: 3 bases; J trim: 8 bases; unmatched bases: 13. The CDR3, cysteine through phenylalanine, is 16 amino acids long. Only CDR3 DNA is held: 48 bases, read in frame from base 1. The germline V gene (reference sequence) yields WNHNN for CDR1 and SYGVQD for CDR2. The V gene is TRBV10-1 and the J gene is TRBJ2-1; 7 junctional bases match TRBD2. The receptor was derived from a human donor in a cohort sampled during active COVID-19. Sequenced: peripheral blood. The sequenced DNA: TGCGCCAGCAGTGACCCCAGGGCGGGAGATAAAGATGAGCAGTTCTTC. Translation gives CASSDPRAGDKDEQFF.